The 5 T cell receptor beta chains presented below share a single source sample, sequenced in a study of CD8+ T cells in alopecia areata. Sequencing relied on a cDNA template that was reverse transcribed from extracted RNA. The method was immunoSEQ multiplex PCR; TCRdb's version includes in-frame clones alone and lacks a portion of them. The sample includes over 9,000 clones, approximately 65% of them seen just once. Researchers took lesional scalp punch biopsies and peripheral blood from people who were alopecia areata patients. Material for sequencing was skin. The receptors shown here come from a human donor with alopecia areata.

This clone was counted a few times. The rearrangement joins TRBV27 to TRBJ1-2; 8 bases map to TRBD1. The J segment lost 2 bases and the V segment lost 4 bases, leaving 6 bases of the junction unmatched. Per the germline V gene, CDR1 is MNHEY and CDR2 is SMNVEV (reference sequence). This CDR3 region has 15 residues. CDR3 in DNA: TGTGCCAGCAGTTCCGACAGGGGCTTAAACTATGGCTACACCTTC. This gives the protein CASSSDRGLNYGYTF.

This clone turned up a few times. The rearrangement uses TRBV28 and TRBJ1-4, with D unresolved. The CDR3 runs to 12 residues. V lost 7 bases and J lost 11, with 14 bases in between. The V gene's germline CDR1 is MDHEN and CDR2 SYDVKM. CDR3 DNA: TGTGCCAGCACCCCACCCCGGGGTAAACTGTTTTTT. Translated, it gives CASTPPRGKLFF.

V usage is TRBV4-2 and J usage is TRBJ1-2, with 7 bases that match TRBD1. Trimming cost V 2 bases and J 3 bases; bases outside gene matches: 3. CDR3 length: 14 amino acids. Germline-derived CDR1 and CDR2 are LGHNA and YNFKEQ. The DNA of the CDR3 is TGTGCCAGCAGCCAAACAGGGGCGGACTATGGCTACACCTTC. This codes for CASSQTGADYGYTF.

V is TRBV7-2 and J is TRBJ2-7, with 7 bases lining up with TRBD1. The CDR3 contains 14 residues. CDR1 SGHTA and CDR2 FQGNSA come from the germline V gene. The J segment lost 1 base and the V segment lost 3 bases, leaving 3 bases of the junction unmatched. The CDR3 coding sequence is TGTGCCAGCAGCTTCCGACAGGGTTCCTACGAGCAGTACTTC. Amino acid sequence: CASSFRQGSYEQYF.

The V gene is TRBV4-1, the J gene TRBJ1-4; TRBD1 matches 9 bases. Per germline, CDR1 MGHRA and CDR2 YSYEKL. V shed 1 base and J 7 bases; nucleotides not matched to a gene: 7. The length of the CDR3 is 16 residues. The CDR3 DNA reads TGCGCCAGCAGCCAAGGGGCCGGGACAGGGACTGAAAAACTGTTTTTT. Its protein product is CASSQGAGTGTEKLFF.